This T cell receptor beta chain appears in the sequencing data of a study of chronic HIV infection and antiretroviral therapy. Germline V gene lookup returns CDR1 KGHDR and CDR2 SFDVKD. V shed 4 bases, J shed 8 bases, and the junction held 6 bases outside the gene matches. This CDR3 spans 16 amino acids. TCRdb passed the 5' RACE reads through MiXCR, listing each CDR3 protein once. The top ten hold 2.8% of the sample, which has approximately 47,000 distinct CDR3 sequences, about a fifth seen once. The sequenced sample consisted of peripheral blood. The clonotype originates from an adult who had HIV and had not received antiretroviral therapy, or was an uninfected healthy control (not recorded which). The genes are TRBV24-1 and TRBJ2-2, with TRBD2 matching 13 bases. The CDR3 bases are TGTGCCACCAGTGACGGACTAGCGGGAGTCCCAGGGGAGCTGTTTTTT. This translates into CATSDGLAGVPGELFF.